The 16 T cell receptor beta chains reported below all come from one sample, sequenced in a study of cytomegalovirus exposure and HLA in healthy donors. The primer mix had 60 Vbeta and 13 Jbeta primers. Clones were read by immunoSEQ multiplex PCR, and TCRdb kept only the in-frame ones, dropping some. In the table there are around 99,000 clones, roughly 80% of which are singletons. The material sequenced was PBMCs. These receptors were taken from a young man in good health and CMV-seronegative.

The CDR3 region is CASRSQGKGYGYTF. The CDR3 region has the DNA TGTGCCAGCAGATCCCAGGGGAAGGGCTATGGCTACACCTTC. The J gene is TRBJ1-2, the V gene TRBV6-5; a weak D match, TRBD1 (6 bases). Germline lookup yields CDR1 MNHEY and CDR2 SVGAGI. Trimming cost V 6 bases and J 4 bases, with 15 bases left between them. This CDR3 contains 14 residues.

The chain recombines TRBV19 with TRBJ1-1, with no clear D. This CDR3 spans 15 amino acids. V lost 4 bases and J 3 bases, leaving 15 bases between the germline ends. The V gene's germline CDR1 is LNHDA and CDR2 SQIVND (reference sequence). CDR3 amino acids: CASSNERLLDTEAFF. As DNA, the CDR3 is TGTGCCAGTAGTAACGAGCGGCTGTTGGACACTGAAGCTTTCTTT. The full variable domain, completed using reference TRBV19 and TRBJ1-1, is DGGITQSPKYLFRKEGQNVTLSCEQNLNHDAMYWYRQDPGQGLRLIYYSQIVNDFQKGDIAEGYSVSREKKESFPLTVTSAQKNPTAFYLCASSNERLLDTEAFFGQGTRLTVV.

The chain joins TRBV6-5 to TRBJ1-3, with 7 bases matching TRBD1. Losses at the gene ends were 6 bases for V and 5 bases for J; bases not matched to a gene: 4. The length of the CDR3 is 13 residues. Germline-derived CDR1 and CDR2 are MNHEY and SVGAGI. CDR3 DNA: TGTGCCAGCAGGCCGGGACAGAGAAACACCATATATTTT. This codes for CASRPGQRNTIYF.

A few counts support this clone. The chain carries TRBV29-1 and TRBJ1-1, with TRBD1 identical over 10 bases. The CDR3 has 17 amino acids. CDR1 and CDR2 (germline): SQVTM, ANQGSEA. Trimming at V came to 7 bases and at J to 3 bases, leaving 17 bases not matched to a gene. CDR3 DNA sequence: TGCAGCGCCTTACGCCCGGACAGGGGGTTTAGGGACACTGAAGCTTTCTTT. This translates into CSALRPDRGFRDTEAFF. The full variable domain, with the rest looked up from reference TRBV29-1 and TRBJ1-1, is SAVISQKPSRDICQRGTSLTIQCQVDSQVTMMFWYRQQPGQSLTLIATANQGSEATYESGFVIDKFPISRPNLTFSTLTVSNMSPEDSSIYLCSALRPDRGFRDTEAFFGQGTRLTVV.

This clone has more than one count but fewer than ten. The chain employs TRBV11-2 and TRBJ2-7; D is perhaps TRBD2 (6 bases). Trimming removed 5 bases at V and 3 bases at J, with 14 bases between. CDR3 size: 14 residues. Germline V gene lookup returns CDR1 SGHAT and CDR2 FQNNGV. The CDR3 DNA reads TGTGCCAGCAGCGAAGCCGCCGGGGGCTACGAGCAGTACTTC. This encodes CASSEAAGGYEQYF. The full variable domain, its missing parts supplied by reference TRBV11-2 and TRBJ2-7, is EAGVAQSPRYKIIEKRQSVAFWCNPISGHATLYWYQQILGQGPKLLIQFQNNGVVDDSQLPKDRFSAERLKGVDSTLKIQPAKLEDSAVYLCASSEAAGGYEQYFGPGTRLTVT.

This chain links TRBV4-2 with TRBJ2-7, with 7 bases aligning to TRBD2. This CDR3 contains 15 residues. The V gene's germline CDR1 is LGHNA and CDR2 YNFKEQ. V lost 3 bases to trimming and J lost 3 bases; unmatched junction nucleotides: 8. The CDR3 DNA follows: TGTGCCAGCAGCCAGGCTTGGTCTAGCGGCTACGAGCAGTACTTC. Its translation: CASSQAWSSGYEQYF.

This clone has just one count. The J gene is TRBJ2-6, the V gene TRBV1; the DNA was not used to check the table's D call, TRBD1. TRBV1 is designated a pseudogene. This CDR3 region has 16 residues. The CDR3 coding sequence is TGCACCAGCGGACAGGGGGCCCTTAAAGGGGCCAACGTCCTGACTTTC. This encodes CTSGQGALKGANVLTF.

The V gene is TRBV4-1, the J gene TRBJ2-1; perhaps TRBD2 as D (6 bases). The CDR3 has 16 amino acids. Trimming pared 0 bases from V and 1 base from J, leaving 10 bases between. Germline V gene sequence: CDR1 MGHRA, CDR2 YSYEKL. As DNA, the CDR3 is TGCGCCAGCAGCCAAGAGTTAGCGGAGTCCTACAATGAGCAGTTCTTC. Its protein product is CASSQELAESYNEQFF.

This chain joins TRBV6-1 and TRBJ2-5; perhaps TRBD2 as D (6 bases). Trimming left V 8 bases short and J 5 bases short, with 15 bases between. The CDR3 runs 13 residues. Germline CDR1 reads MNHNS; CDR2 reads SASEGT. The DNA of the CDR3 is TGTGCCAGCGTTTACGGGGGTTCGGAGACCCAGTACTTC. Protein sequence: CASVYGGSETQYF.

The gene calls are TRBV4-2 and TRBJ2-7; 13 nucleotides line up with TRBD2. Germline V lookup: CDR1 LGHNA, CDR2 YNFKEQ. V lost 2 bases, J lost 2 bases, and 3 bases stayed unmatched. CDR3 length: 16 amino acids. The CDR3 spells CASSQTSGGAAYEQYF. CDR3 nucleotide sequence: TGTGCCAGCAGCCAAACTAGCGGGGGGGCCGCCTACGAGCAGTACTTC.

V and J are TRBV29-1 and TRBJ2-3; a weak D match, TRBD2 (6 bases). Germline lookup yields CDR1 SQVTM and CDR2 ANQGSEA. V was trimmed by 0 bases and J by 0 bases, leaving 10 bases between them. The CDR3 runs to 15 residues. The CDR3 reads CSVEEGSGSTDTQYF. The CDR3 DNA sequence: TGCAGCGTTGAAGAAGGTAGCGGTAGCACAGATACGCAGTATTTT.

The chain recombines TRBV6-1 with TRBJ1-1, with D possibly being TRBD1 (5 bases). This CDR3 is built from 13 residues. Per the germline V gene, CDR1 is MNHNS and CDR2 is SASEGT. Between the trimmed V and J ends, which lost 9 bases and 0 bases, there was a span of 11 bases. CDR3: CASWGVLNTEAFF. The CDR3 DNA is TGTGCCAGTTGGGGGGTTTTGAACACTGAAGCTTTCTTT.

The chain has TRBV28 and TRBJ1-2; TRBD1 aligns across 11 bases. The CDR3 is 13 amino acids. V was clipped by 5 bases and J by 12 bases; unmatched bases: 8. Germline assignment: CDR1 MDHEN and CDR2 SYDVKM. CDR3 protein: CASSGQGAPRHTF. CDR3 in DNA: TGTGCCAGCAGTGGACAGGGGGCGCCCCGTCACACCTTC.

The chain uses TRBV2 and TRBJ2-3; perhaps TRBD2 as D (5 bases). Germline V lookup: CDR1 SNHLY, CDR2 FYNNEI. V gave up 2 bases and J gave up 1 base, with 22 bases separating them. This CDR3 has 19 residues. The CDR3 DNA reads as TGTGCCAGCAGTGAAATTGTATCATGGAGCGGCCGTGGCACAGATACGCAGTATTTT. It encodes CASSEIVSWSGRGTDTQYF.

This clone is classed as medium-sized. The chain is built from TRBV5-6 and TRBJ2-1; TRBD2 matches at 15 bases. CDR3 size: 19 residues. CDR1 is SGHDT and CDR2 is YYEEEE in the germline V gene. The J segment lost 6 bases and the V segment lost 3 bases, leaving 13 bases of the junction unmatched. The DNA for the CDR3 is TGTGCCAGCAGCTGGGGGGACGGACTAGCGGGAGGGCCCATCAATGAGCAGTTCTTC. Protein: CASSWGDGLAGGPINEQFF.

This chain connects TRBV10-2 to TRBJ1-6, with D unclear. The CDR3 is 15 amino acids. V was clipped by 6 bases and J by 7 bases, with 16 bases between them. Germline V gene data show CDR1 as WSHSY and CDR2 as SAAADI. DNA for the CDR3: TGCGCCAGCAGCCCGAGGAGTGTCTCCAATTCACCCCTCCACTTT. It encodes CASSPRSVSNSPLHF.